These T cell receptor beta chains were read from a single sample in a study of naive and memory T cell subsets. TCRdb reanalysed the UMI-ligation and nested PCR reads using MiXCR and keeps one entry per CDR3 protein. The table shows tens of thousands of distinct CDR3 sequences, with over 10% occurring only once. What was sequenced was central memory CD4+ T cells from blood. The receptors were gathered from a human donor in good health. Each CDR3 is given with its conserved first and last residue. Each record gives: CDR3 protein, CDR3 DNA, CDR3 length, D gene, V gene, clone size, J gene. A D gene is named only where the DNA matches it firmly. Clone sizes are given selectively: once, few, many, or a class where the clone is expanded.

CATSRERAGRNTDTQYF | TGTGCCACCAGCAGAGAGAGGGCGGGACGTAACACAGATACGCAGTATTTT | 17 | NA | TRBV15 | NA | TRBJ2-3
CASSYEGSNYGYTF | TGTGCCAGCAGTTACGAGGGATCGAACTATGGCTACACCTTC | 14 | NA | TRBV6-2/TRBV6-3 | NA | TRBJ1-2
CASSLETGVNTEAFF | TGCGCCAGCAGCTTGGAGACAGGTGTGAACACTGAAGCTTTCTTT | 15 | NA | TRBV5-1 | NA | TRBJ1-1
CASRRDLQETQYF | TGTGCCAGCAGGCGGGACTTGCAAGAGACCCAGTACTTC | 13 | NA | TRBV2 | many | TRBJ2-5
CASSLGRSNNEQFF | TGTGCCAGCTCATTGGGACGGTCGAACAATGAGCAGTTCTTC | 14 | NA | TRBV18 | few | TRBJ2-1
CASSRDFRNEQFF | TGCGCCAGCAGTAGGGACTTCAGGAATGAGCAGTTCTTC | 13 | NA | TRBV10-1 | few | TRBJ2-1
CATSARGGGTVNQPQHF | TGTGCCACCAGCGCCAGGGGAGGCGGGACAGTCAATCAGCCCCAGCATTTT | 17 | TRBD1 | TRBV15 | NA | TRBJ1-5
CSAGDDNYGYTF | TGCAGCGCTGGGGACGACAACTATGGCTACACCTTC | 12 | NA | TRBV29-1 | NA | TRBJ1-2
CASSQEADTQYF | TGTGCCAGCAGCCAAGAGGCAGATACGCAGTATTTT | 12 | NA | TRBV3-1 | many | TRBJ2-3
CASSQPGLQGLYEQYF | TGTGCCAGCAGCCAACCGGGACTACAGGGCCTATACGAGCAGTACTTC | 16 | NA | TRBV27 | few | TRBJ2-7
CASSRDGTGELFF | TGTGCCAGCAGCCGGGACGGGACCGGGGAGCTGTTTTTT | 13 | NA | TRBV7-9 | few | TRBJ2-2
CASSSGTPMNTEAFF | TGTGCCAGCAGTTCCGGGACACCTATGAACACTGAAGCTTTCTTT | 15 | NA | TRBV7-3 | NA | TRBJ1-1
CASIRRGAFQETQYF | TGTGCCAGCATCCGGCGCGGGGCCTTCCAAGAGACCCAGTACTTC | 15 | NA | TRBV6-2/TRBV6-3 | NA | TRBJ2-5
CASSPRSPGSTDTQYF | TGTGCCAGCAGCCCCCGGAGCCCCGGTAGCACAGATACGCAGTATTTT | 16 | NA | TRBV2 | few | TRBJ2-3
CASSQDTPTGPYSTDTQYF | TGCGCCAGCAGCCAAGACACCCCTACGGGACCCTATAGCACAGATACGCAGTATTTT | 19 | NA | TRBV4-1 | NA | TRBJ2-3
CASSPPPGLAGGGSTDTQYF | TGTGCCAGCAGTCCGCCTCCGGGACTAGCGGGAGGAGGAAGCACAGATACGCAGTATTTT | 20 | TRBD2 | TRBV12-3/TRBV12-4 | NA | TRBJ2-3
CASGGGDSYNEQFF | TGCGCCAGCGGTGGGGGAGATTCCTACAATGAGCAGTTCTTC | 14 | NA | TRBV5-1 | NA | TRBJ2-1
CASSLEGFPGPNGYTF | TGTGCCAGCAGCTTGGAAGGTTTTCCGGGACCTAATGGCTACACCTTC | 16 | NA | TRBV5-4 | NA | TRBJ1-2
CASSFSSGRGGNEQFF | TGTGCCAGCAGCTTTTCTAGCGGGAGGGGAGGCAATGAGCAGTTCTTC | 16 | TRBD2 | TRBV7-2 | few | TRBJ2-1
CASSLTGSSNQPQHF | TGTGCCAGCAGCTTGACAGGGAGTAGCAATCAGCCCCAGCATTTT | 15 | NA | TRBV5-5 | many | TRBJ1-5
CASSPDVNTEAFF | TGTGCCAGCAGCCCAGACGTGAACACTGAAGCTTTCTTT | 13 | NA | TRBV4-2 | many | TRBJ1-1
CASSQDPGASTDTQYF | TGTGCCAGCAGCCAAGACCCGGGAGCGAGCACAGATACGCAGTATTTT | 16 | NA | TRBV3-1 | many | TRBJ2-3
CSAPSRDRSTGELFF | TGCAGTGCTCCCTCTCGGGACAGGAGCACCGGGGAGCTGTTTTTT | 15 | TRBD1 | TRBV20-1 | NA | TRBJ2-2
CASSPRQGLSNEKLFF | TGTGCCAGCAGCCCCCGACAGGGTTTATCTAATGAAAAACTGTTTTTT | 16 | TRBD1 | TRBV4-2 | many | TRBJ1-4
CASSQGQARNTEAFF | TGTGCCAGCAGCCAAGGACAGGCAAGGAACACTGAAGCTTTCTTT | 15 | NA | TRBV3-1 | NA | TRBJ1-1